The 5 T cell receptor beta chains below come from one sample, sequenced in a study of shared T cell receptors in the human thymus. Produced via immunoSEQ multiplex PCR; TCRdb's table is partial and in-frame only. This sample has about 660,000 clones; around 87% occur once, and the top ten carry 0.0094%. These sequences were also reported in another study, on human thymus T cells.

Sequenced sample: thymocytes. The receptor source for this set is a boy under two years old with a congenital heart defect.

This clone came up a few times. The chain is built from TRBV4-2 and TRBJ2-1, with a possible D match to TRBD2 (7 bases). Germline CDR1 reads LGHNA; CDR2 reads YNFKEQ. This CDR3 is built from 21 residues. V shed 0 bases and J shed 0 bases, with 24 bases lying between them. In nucleotides, the CDR3 is TGTGCCAGCAGCCAAGAAAGTCCTGTATACGGGGGGCTCAACTCCTACAATGAGCAGTTCTTC. Encoded protein: CASSQESPVYGGLNSYNEQFF.

J is TRBJ1-3 and V is TRBV6-6, with 8 bases lining up with TRBD1. The CDR3 totals 16 residues. J gave up 1 base and V 0 bases, and 2 bases lay outside the gene matches. Germline V CDR1 and CDR2: MNHNY, SVGAGI (reference sequence). Written as DNA, the CDR3 is TGTGCCAGCAGTTACTCCAGGGACAGGTCTGGAAACACCATATATTTT. As protein: CASSYSRDRSGNTIYF.

In this sample, this clone turned up once. The CDR3 spells CASSKTSGPGDTQYF. The DNA of the CDR3 is TGTGCCAGCAGCAAGACTAGCGGGCCAGGAGATACGCAGTATTTT. The chain is built from TRBV5-4 and TRBJ2-3; 10 positions agree with TRBD2. This CDR3 contains 15 residues. The V and J ends lost 4 bases and 5 bases, in that order; junction bases with no gene match: 7. CDR1 SGHNT and CDR2 YYREEE come from the germline V gene (reference sequence).

V and J are TRBV7-9 and TRBJ2-7; TRBD1 agrees at 12 bases. Trimming at V came to 5 bases and at J to 5 bases, leaving 4 bases not matched to a gene. Germline V gene data show CDR1 as SEHNR and CDR2 as FQNEAQ (reference sequence). The CDR3 is made up of 14 amino acids. The chain's CDR3 is CASSTGQGAHEQYF. The CDR3 DNA reads as TGTGCCAGCAGCACGGGACAGGGGGCCCACGAGCAGTACTTC.

This chain joins TRBV13 and TRBJ2-1; 7 bases agree with TRBD2. The CDR3 covers 16 residues. Germline assignment: CDR1 PRHDT and CDR2 FYEKMQ (reference sequence). With V trimmed by 5 bases and J by 4 bases, 11 bases remained unmatched. CDR3 bases: TGTGCCAGCAGCCCCGGCAGCTTGCGGGAGTACAATGAGCAGTTCTTC. Its protein is CASSPGSLREYNEQFF.